This T cell receptor beta chain was obtained from a study of cytomegalovirus exposure and HLA in healthy donors. Study-level results: The authors listed roughly 150 TCR beta chains as cytomegalovirus-associated. Serostatus for CMV was the only available immune exposure information. DRB1 had the most TCR associations and HLA-C the fewest, a later analysis found, with rates varying by HLA locus.

The V end was cut by 4 bases, the J end by 5 bases, with 24 bases between. Germline V CDR1 and CDR2: SGHKS, YYEKEE (reference sequence). The CDR3 consists of 17 residues. It was with 60 Vbeta and 13 Jbeta primers that the PCR ran. The protocol was immunoSEQ multiplex PCR, while the TCRdb copy is restricted to in-frame clones and leaves out a portion. The repertoire holds roughly 160,000 clones, with about 80% as singletons. The table lists this clone with a count of one. No antigen is known for it. Sequencing input: PBMCs. This TCR was sampled from a man aged 25 to 45 in good health and CMV-seronegative. The chain uses TRBV5-5 and TRBJ1-2; a possible D gene is TRBD1 (6 bases). DNA for the CDR3: TGTGCCAGCAGCCCTATATGGCTACAGGGTTTGGAGTATGGCTACACCTTC. Translated: CASSPIWLQGLEYGYTF. Drawing the rest from reference TRBV5-5 and TRBJ1-2, the complete variable domain is DAGVTQSPTHLIKTRGQQVTLRCSPISGHKSVSWYQQVLGQGPQFIFQYYEKEERGRGNFPDRFSARQFPNYSSELNVNALLLGDSALYLCASSPIWLQGLEYGYTFGSGTRLTVV.